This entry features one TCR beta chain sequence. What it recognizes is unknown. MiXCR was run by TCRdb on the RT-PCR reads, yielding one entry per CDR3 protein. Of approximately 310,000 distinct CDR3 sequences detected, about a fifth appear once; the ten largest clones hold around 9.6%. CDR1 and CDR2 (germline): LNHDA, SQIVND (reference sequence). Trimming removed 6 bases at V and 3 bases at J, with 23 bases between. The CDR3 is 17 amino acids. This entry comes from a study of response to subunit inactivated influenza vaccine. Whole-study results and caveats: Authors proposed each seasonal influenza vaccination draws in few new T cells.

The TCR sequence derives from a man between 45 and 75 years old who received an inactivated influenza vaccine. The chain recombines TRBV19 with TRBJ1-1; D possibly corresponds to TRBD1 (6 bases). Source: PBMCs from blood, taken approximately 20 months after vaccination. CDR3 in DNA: TGTGCCAGTAGGACTCCCCCAGGGGCGCGGCTGTACACTGAAGCTTTCTTT. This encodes CASRTPPGARLYTEAFF.